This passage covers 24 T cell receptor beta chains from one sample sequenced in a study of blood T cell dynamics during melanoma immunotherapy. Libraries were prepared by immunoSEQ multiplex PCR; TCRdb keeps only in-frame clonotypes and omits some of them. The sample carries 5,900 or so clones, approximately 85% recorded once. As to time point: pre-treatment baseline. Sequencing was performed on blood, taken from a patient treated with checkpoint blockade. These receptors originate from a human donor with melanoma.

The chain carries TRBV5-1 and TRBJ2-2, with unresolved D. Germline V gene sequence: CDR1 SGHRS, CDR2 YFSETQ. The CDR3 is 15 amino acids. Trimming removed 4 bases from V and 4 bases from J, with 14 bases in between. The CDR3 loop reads CASSPKTTPTGELFF. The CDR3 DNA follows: TGCGCCAGCAGCCCGAAAACAACACCCACCGGGGAGCTGTTTTTT.

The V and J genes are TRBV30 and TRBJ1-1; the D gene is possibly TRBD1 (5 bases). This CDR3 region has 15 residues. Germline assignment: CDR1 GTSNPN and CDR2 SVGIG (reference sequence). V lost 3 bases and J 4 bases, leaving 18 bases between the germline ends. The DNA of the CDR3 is TGTGCCTGGAGGAAGACAGCGACTTGGGGCACTGAAGCTTTCTTT. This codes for CAWRKTATWGTEAFF.

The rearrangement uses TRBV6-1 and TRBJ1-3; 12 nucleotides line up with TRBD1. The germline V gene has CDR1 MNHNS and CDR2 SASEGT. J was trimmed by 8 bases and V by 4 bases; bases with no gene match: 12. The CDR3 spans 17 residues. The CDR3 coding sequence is TGTGCCAGCAGTGCCCGTTTTGGGACAGGGGGCATGGACACCATATATTTT. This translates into CASSARFGTGGMDTIYF.

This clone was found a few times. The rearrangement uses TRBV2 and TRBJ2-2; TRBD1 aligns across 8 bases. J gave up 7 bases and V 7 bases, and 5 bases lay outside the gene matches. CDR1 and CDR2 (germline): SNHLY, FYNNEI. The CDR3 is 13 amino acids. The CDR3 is CASKQGAVGELFF. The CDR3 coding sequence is TGTGCCAGCAAGCAGGGGGCCGTCGGGGAGCTGTTTTTT.

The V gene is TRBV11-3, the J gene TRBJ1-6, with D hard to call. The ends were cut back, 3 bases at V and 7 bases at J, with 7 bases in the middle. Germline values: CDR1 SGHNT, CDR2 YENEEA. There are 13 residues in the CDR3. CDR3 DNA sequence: TGTGCCAGCAGCTTTTCGGGGAATTCACCCCTCCACTTT. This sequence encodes CASSFSGNSPLHF. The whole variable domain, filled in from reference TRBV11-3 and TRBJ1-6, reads EAGVVQSPRYKIIEKKQPVAFWCNPISGHNTLYWYLQNLGQGPELLIRYENEEAVDDSQLPKDRFSAERLKGVDSTLKIQPAELGDSAVYLCASSFSGNSPLHFGNGTRLTVT.

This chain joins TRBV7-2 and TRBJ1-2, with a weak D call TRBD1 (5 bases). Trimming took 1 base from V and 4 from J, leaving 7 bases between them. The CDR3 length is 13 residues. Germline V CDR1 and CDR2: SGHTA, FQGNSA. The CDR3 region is CASSLGQIYGYTF. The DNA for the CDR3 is TGTGCCAGCAGCTTAGGACAGATCTATGGCTACACCTTC.

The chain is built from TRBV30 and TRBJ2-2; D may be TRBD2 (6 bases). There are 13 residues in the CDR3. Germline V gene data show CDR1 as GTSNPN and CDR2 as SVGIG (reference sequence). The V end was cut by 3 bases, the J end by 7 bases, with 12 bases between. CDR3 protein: CAWRRRVDGELFF. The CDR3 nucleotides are TGTGCCTGGAGGAGGAGGGTTGACGGGGAGCTGTTTTTT.

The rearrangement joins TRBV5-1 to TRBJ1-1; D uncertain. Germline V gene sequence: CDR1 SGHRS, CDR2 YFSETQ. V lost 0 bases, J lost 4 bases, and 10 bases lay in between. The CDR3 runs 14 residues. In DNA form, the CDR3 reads TGCGCCAGCAGCTTGGGTGTGGACGTCACTGAAGCTTTCTTT. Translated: CASSLGVDVTEAFF.

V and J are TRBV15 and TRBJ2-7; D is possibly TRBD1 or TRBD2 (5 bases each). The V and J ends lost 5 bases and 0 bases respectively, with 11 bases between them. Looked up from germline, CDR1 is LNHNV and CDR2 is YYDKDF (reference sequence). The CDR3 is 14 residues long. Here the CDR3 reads CATSRRDRSYEQYF. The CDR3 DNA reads TGTGCCACCAGCCGCCGGGACCGCTCCTACGAGCAGTACTTC. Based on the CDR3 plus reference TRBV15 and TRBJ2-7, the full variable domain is DAMVIQNPRYQVTQFGKPVTLSCSQTLNHNVMYWYQQKSSQAPKLLFHYYDKDFNNEADTPDNFQSRRPNTSFCFLDIRSPGLGDTAMYLCATSRRDRSYEQYFGPGTRLTVT.

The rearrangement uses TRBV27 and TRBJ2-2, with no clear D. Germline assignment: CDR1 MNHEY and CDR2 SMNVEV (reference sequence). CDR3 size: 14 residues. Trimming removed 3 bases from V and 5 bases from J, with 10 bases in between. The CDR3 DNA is TGTGCCAGCAGTTTTTCCCAATGGACCGGGGAGCTGTTTTTT. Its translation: CASSFSQWTGELFF.

CDR3 DNA sequence: TGTGCCGTGGGAGACTCCTACGAGCAGTACTTC. Translation gives CAVGDSYEQYF. The J gene is TRBJ2-7, the V gene TRBV6-1; D possibly corresponds to TRBD2 (5 bases). CDR3 length equals 11 residues. Trimming shortened V by 11 bases and J by 0 bases, and 8 bases separated the two germline ends. Germline CDR1 and CDR2: MNHNS and SASEGT.

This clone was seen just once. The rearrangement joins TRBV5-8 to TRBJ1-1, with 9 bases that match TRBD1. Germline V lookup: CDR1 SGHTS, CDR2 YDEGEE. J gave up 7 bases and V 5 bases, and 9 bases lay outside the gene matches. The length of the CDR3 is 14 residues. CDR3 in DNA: TGTGCCAGCAGGTATGACAGGGGGAGAGGTGAAGCTTTCTTT. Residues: CASRYDRGRGEAFF.

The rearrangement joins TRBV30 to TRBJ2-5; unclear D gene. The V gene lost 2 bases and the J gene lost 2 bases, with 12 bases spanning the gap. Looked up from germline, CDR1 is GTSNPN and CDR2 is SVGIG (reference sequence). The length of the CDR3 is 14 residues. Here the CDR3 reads CAWSRSQNQETQYF. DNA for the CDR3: TGTGCCTGGAGTCGCTCGCAGAATCAAGAGACCCAGTACTTC.

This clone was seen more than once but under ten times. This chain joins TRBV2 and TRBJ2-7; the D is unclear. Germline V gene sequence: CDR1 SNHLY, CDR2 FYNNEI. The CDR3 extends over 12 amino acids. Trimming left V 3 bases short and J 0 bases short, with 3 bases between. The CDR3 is CASSDHSYEQYF. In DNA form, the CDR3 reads TGTGCCAGCAGTGACCACTCCTACGAGCAGTACTTC.

CDR3 nucleotides: TGCGCCAGCAGCTTACTAGGGACAGGGGGTAATGGCTACACCTTC. Amino acids: CASSLLGTGGNGYTF. This rearrangement joins TRBV5-1 to TRBJ1-2, with 11 bases lining up with TRBD1. The V and J ends lost 2 bases and 6 bases, in that order; junction bases with no gene match: 6. CDR1 is SGHRS and CDR2 is YFSETQ in the germline V gene. This CDR3 contains 15 residues.

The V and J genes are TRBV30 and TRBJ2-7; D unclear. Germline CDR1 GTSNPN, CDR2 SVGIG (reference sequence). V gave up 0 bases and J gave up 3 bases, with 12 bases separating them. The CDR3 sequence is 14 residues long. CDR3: CAWSVGIKGYEQYF. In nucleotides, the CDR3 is TGTGCCTGGAGTGTTGGGATAAAGGGCTACGAGCAGTACTTC.

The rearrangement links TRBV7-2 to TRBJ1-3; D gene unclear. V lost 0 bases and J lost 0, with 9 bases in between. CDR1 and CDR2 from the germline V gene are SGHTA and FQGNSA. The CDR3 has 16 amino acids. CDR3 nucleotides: TGTGCCAGCAGCTTAGCCCCCGGTAGCTCTGGAAACACCATATATTTT. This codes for CASSLAPGSSGNTIYF.

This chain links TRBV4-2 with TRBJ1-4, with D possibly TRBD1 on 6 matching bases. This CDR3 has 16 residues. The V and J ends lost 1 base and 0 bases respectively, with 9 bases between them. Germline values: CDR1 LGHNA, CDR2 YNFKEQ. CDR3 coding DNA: TGTGCCAGCAGCCAAGGGACAGAGGCAACTAATGAAAAACTGTTTTTT. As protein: CASSQGTEATNEKLFF.

CDR3 bases: TGTGCCAGCAGCTTAGGCCAGTCAGCTGGAAACACCATATATTTT. Translated: CASSLGQSAGNTIYF. The V and J genes are TRBV13 and TRBJ1-3; D unclear. The CDR3 is 15 amino acids. Trimming removed 0 bases at V and 2 bases at J, with 8 bases between. CDR1 PRHDT and CDR2 FYEKMQ come from the germline V gene (reference sequence).

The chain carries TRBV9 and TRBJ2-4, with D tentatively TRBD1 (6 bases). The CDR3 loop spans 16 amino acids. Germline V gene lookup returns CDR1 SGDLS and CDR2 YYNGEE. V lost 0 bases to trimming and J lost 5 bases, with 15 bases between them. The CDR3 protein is CASSVASGKGENIQYF. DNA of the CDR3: TGTGCCAGCAGCGTAGCGTCCGGGAAGGGGGAAAACATTCAGTACTTC.

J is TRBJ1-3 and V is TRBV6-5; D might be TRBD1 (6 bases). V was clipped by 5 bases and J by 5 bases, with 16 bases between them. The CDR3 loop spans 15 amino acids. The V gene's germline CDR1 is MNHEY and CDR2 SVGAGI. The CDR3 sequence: CASSQRGGGRNTIYF. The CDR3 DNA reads TGTGCCAGCAGTCAAAGAGGGGGGGGCCGAAACACCATATATTTT.

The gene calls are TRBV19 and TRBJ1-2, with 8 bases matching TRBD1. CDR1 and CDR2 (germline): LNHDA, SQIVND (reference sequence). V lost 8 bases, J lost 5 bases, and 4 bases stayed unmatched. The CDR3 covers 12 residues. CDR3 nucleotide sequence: TGTGCCAGTGCCGGACAGGGATATGGCTACACCTTC. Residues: CASAGQGYGYTF.

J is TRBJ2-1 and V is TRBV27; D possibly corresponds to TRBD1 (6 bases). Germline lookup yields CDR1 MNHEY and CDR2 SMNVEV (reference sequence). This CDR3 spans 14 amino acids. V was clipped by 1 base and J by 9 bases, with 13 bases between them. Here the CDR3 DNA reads TGTGCCAGCAGTTTATGGTCTGGGGGCGGTGAGCAGTTCTTC. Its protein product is CASSLWSGGGEQFF.

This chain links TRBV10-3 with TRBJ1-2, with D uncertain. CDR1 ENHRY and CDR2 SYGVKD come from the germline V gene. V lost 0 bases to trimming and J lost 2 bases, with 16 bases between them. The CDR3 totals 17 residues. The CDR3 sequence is CAISESWRGRRNYGYTF. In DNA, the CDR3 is TGTGCCATCAGTGAGTCATGGAGAGGCCGTCGAAACTATGGCTACACCTTC.